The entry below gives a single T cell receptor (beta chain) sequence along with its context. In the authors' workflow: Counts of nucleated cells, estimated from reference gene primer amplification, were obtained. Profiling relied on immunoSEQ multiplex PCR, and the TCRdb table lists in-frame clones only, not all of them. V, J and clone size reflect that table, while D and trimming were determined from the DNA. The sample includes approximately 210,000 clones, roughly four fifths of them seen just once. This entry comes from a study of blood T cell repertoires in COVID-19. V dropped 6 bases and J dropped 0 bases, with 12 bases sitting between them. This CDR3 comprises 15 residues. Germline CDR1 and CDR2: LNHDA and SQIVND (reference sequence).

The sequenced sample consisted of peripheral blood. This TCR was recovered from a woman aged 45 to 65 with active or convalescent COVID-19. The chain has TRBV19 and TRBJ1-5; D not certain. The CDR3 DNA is TGTGCCAGTAGCCAAAGCCGGGGTAGCAATCAGCCCCAGCATTTT. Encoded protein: CASSQSRGSNQPQHF.